This T cell receptor (beta chain) was sequenced in a study of cytomegalovirus exposure and HLA in healthy donors. Study summary: Earlier, 100 million to 120 million unique TCR beta sequences were recovered from about 200 million T cells by an analysis. Study findings and constraints: There were a few CMV-associated chains whose specificity for CMV antigens was confirmed in vitro. Cytomegalovirus status, reportedly, was diagnosed with high specificity and sensitivity by the classifier. Clonal expansion was found to be greater in HLA-associated TCR beta chains than in equally common others in a later analysis.

The primer mix had 60 Vbeta and 13 Jbeta primers. Produced via immunoSEQ multiplex PCR; TCRdb's table is partial and in-frame only. The sample consists of about 95,000 clones, 77% of them appearing once. As concerns this clone: Its antigen is currently unknown.

This CDR3 comprises 15 residues. CDR1 is SGHVS and CDR2 is FQNEAQ in the germline V gene. The ends were cut back, 1 base at V and 3 bases at J, with 10 bases in the middle. This receptor was identified in a middle-aged woman in good health and CMV-seronegative. Sequenced input: PBMCs. V gene TRBV7-8 combines with J gene TRBJ1-5; perhaps TRBD1 as D (6 bases). CDR3 region: CASSLEGQPNQPQHF. In DNA form, the CDR3 reads TGTGCCAGCAGCTTAGAAGGACAGCCCAATCAGCCCCAGCATTTT. Filled out from reference TRBV7-8 and TRBJ1-5, the complete variable domain reads GAGVSQSPRYKVAKRGQDVALRCDPISGHVSLFWYQQALGQGPEFLTYFQNEAQLDKSGLPSDRFFAERPEGSVSTLKIQRTQQEDSAVYLCASSLEGQPNQPQHFGDGTRLSIL.